This T cell receptor beta chain originates from a study of CD8 T cells in Susac syndrome. The germline gives CDR1 GTSNPN, CDR2 SVGIG (reference sequence). This CDR3 is built from 11 residues. The V gene lost 4 bases and the J gene lost 0 bases, with 3 bases spanning the gap. RNA was extracted with the RNeasy kit, and a quantity of 0.5 to 1 ug was reverse transcribed using random hexamers. Via MiXCR, TCRdb re-called the immunoSEQ multiplex PCR reads, giving one row per CDR3 protein. Seen here are some 190,000 distinct CDR3 sequences, 85% to 95% observed once, and the top ten hold about 0.14%. The sequence was collected from a human donor with Susac syndrome. The V gene is TRBV30, the J gene TRBJ1-1; no reliable D call. The sample taken for sequencing was CD4+ T cells from PBMCs. The CDR3 bases are TGTGCCTGGACGGTGAACACTGAAGCTTTCTTT. Protein: CAWTVNTEAFF.